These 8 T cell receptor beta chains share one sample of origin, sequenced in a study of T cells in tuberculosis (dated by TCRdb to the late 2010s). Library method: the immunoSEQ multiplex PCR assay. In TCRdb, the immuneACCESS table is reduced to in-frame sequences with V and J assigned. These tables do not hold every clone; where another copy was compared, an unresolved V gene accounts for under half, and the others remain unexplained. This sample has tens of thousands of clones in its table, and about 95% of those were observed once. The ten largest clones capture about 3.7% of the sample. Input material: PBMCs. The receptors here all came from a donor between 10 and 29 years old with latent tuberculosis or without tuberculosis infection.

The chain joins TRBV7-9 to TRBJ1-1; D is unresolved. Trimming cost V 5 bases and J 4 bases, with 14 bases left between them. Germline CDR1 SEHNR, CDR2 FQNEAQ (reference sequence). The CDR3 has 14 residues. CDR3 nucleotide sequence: TGTGCCAGCAGCCTCCGGGAGATTGCCACTGAAGCTTTCTTT. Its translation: CASSLREIATEAFF.

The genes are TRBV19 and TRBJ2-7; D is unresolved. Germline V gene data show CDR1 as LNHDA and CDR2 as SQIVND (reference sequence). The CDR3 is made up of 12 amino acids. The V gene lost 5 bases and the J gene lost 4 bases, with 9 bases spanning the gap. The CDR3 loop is CASSPNMYEQYF. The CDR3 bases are TGTGCCAGTAGTCCCAACATGTACGAGCAGTACTTC.

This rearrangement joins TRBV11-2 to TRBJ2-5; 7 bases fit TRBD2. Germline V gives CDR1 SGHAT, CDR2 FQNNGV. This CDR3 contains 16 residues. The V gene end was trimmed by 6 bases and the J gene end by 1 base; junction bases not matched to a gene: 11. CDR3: CASRTLVGGIQETQYF. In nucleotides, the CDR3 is TGTGCCAGCAGAACACTGGTGGGGGGGATCCAAGAGACCCAGTACTTC.

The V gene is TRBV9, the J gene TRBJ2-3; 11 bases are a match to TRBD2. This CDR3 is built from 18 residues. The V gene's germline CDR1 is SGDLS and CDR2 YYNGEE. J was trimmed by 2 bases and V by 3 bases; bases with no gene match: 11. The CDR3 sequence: CASSASSGGPLNTDTQYF. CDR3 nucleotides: TGTGCCAGCAGCGCGTCTAGCGGGGGGCCCTTAAACACAGATACGCAGTATTTT.

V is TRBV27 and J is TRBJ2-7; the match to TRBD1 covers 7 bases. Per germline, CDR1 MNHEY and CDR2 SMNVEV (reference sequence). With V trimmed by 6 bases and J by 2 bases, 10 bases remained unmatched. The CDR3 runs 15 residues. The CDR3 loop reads CASRYGTVLAYEQYF. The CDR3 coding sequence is TGTGCCAGCAGATACGGGACAGTTCTGGCCTACGAGCAGTACTTC.

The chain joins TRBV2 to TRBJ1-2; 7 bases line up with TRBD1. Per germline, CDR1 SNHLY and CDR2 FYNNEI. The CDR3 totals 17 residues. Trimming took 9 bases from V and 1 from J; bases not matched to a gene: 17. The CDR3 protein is CARLLDREHRFNYGYTF. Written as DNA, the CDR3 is TGTGCCAGATTACTCGACAGGGAACATAGATTTAACTATGGCTACACCTTC.

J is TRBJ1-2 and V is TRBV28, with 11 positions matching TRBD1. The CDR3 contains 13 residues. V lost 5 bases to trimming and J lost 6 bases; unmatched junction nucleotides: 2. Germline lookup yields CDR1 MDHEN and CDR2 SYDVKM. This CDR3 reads CASSRGQGDGYTF. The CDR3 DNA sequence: TGTGCCAGCAGTCGGGGACAGGGGGATGGCTACACCTTC.

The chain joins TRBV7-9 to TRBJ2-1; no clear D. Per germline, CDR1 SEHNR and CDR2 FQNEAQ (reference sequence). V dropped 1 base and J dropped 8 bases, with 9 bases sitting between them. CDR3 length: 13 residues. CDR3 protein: CASSLVVRDEQFF. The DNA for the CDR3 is TGTGCCAGCAGCTTAGTCGTCCGGGATGAGCAGTTCTTC.